Included here is one TCR beta chain sequence, with context. No antigen is known for it. The data were produced by immunoSEQ multiplex PCR, yet TCRdb's version contains in-frame clones alone and is incomplete. In the table there are nearly 1 million clones, about 80% of which are singletons. Germline V CDR1 and CDR2: MNHNS, SASEGT. The CDR3 is 13 residues long. Between the trimmed V and J ends, which lost 5 bases and 0 bases, there was a span of 7 bases. The entry originates in a study of shared clonotypes between healthy human individuals. General study results and limits: Sampling covered nothing but blood. Tissue TCR repertoires likely differ from those found in blood.

The rearrangement joins TRBV6-1 to TRBJ1-1; no clear D gene. The sample comprised memory CD4+ T cells sorted from blood. Indicated subset: CD45RA-negative fraction. The sequence derives from a man aged 18 to 30 in good health. The CDR3 sequence is CASSSVLNTEAFF. For the CDR3, the DNA is TGTGCCAGCAGTAGCGTGCTGAACACTGAAGCTTTCTTT.